Each of the 25 T cell receptor beta chains below was sequenced from the same sample in a study of technical replicates of blood from a few donors (dated by TCRdb to about 2017). The library was generated by the immunoSEQ multiplex PCR assay. TCRdb re-hosts the immuneACCESS table, in-frame sequences only. Its copies lack some clones; in the studies checked, an unresolved V gene accounts for under half of them, and the cause for the rest is not known. This sample gives 64,000 or so clones in total; approximately 83% of them show up just once. The ten largest clonotypes hold about 5.1% of the sample. Sequencing input: PBMCs. The receptors come from a human donor in good health. Some clones in this sample may be carry-over from other donors' samples.

This sequence joins TRBV7-2 and TRBJ2-1, with 11 positions matching TRBD2. CDR3 size: 15 residues. The junction had 9 bases not matched to a gene; V was cut back by 5 bases and J by 9 bases. Per germline, CDR1 SGHTA and CDR2 FQGNSA. CDR3 region: CASSPSGRSGGEQFF. DNA for the CDR3: TGTGCCAGCAGCCCTAGCGGGAGGTCAGGAGGTGAGCAGTTCTTC.

The chain couples TRBV4-2 to TRBJ2-5, with no clear D. V shed 2 bases and J shed 2 bases, with 18 bases lying between them. From germline, CDR1 is LGHNA and CDR2 YNFKEQ. The CDR3 consists of 17 residues. The CDR3 sequence: CASSQLVLSTEQETQYF. In DNA, the CDR3 is TGTGCCAGCAGCCAACTTGTGCTAAGTACAGAGCAAGAGACCCAGTACTTC.

CDR3 residues: CASRVQGAYEQYF. For the CDR3, the DNA is TGTGCCAGCAGGGTACAGGGCGCCTACGAGCAGTACTTC. The rearrangement links TRBV7-9 to TRBJ2-7, with D possibly being TRBD1 (6 bases). This CDR3 contains 13 residues. Trimming left V 6 bases short and J 2 bases short, with 11 bases between. Looked up from germline, CDR1 is SEHNR and CDR2 is FQNEAQ (reference sequence).

In this sample, this clone turned up a few times. This chain uses TRBV6-5 with TRBJ2-2, with TRBD2 as a possible D gene (6 bases). Germline V lookup: CDR1 MNHEY, CDR2 SVGAGI. CDR3 length equals 15 residues. With 3 bases removed from V and 2 bases from J, the gap between germline ends came to 10 bases. CDR3 nucleotides: TGTGCCAGCAGTTATAGGAGGGGTAACACCGGGGAGCTGTTTTTT. Its protein is CASSYRRGNTGELFF.

V is TRBV30 and J is TRBJ2-3; D perhaps matches TRBD1 (6 bases). Trimming cost V 4 bases and J 2 bases, with 13 bases left between them. Germline V lookup: CDR1 GTSNPN, CDR2 SVGIG (reference sequence). This CDR3 comprises 14 residues. As DNA, the CDR3 is TGTGCCTGGAACAGACAGGCCCACACAGATACGCAGTATTTT. It translates to CAWNRQAHTDTQYF.

Here the CDR3 reads CASSQDSGNTEAFF. The CDR3 coding sequence is TGTGCCAGCAGCCAAGATTCGGGGAACACTGAAGCTTTCTTT. The genes are TRBV4-2 and TRBJ1-1, with D uncertain. With 0 bases removed from V and 1 base from J, the gap between germline ends came to 6 bases. There are 14 residues in the CDR3. Germline-derived CDR1 and CDR2 are LGHNA and YNFKEQ.

The chain has TRBV7-8 and TRBJ1-3, with a possible D match to TRBD1 (6 bases). Germline loops: CDR1 SGHVS, CDR2 FQNEAQ. The CDR3 has 15 residues. The V end lost 5 bases, the J end lost 3 bases, and 14 bases lay between the germline ends. DNA for the CDR3: TGTGCCAGCAGCCCCGGGACACGGATTGGAAACACCATATATTTT. Translated, it gives CASSPGTRIGNTIYF. The full variable domain, completed using reference TRBV7-8 and TRBJ1-3, is GAGVSQSPRYKVAKRGQDVALRCDPISGHVSLFWYQQALGQGPEFLTYFQNEAQLDKSGLPSDRFFAERPEGSVSTLKIQRTQQEDSAVYLCASSPGTRIGNTIYFGEGSWLTVV.

The V and J genes are TRBV2 and TRBJ2-3; unclear D gene. The V end was cut by 6 bases, the J end by 14 bases, with 6 bases between. Germline V lookup: CDR1 SNHLY, CDR2 FYNNEI. The CDR3 runs to 8 residues. The CDR3 DNA reads as TGTGCCAGCAGACGGGTGTATTTT. As protein: CASRRVYF. The full variable domain, with the rest looked up from reference TRBV2 and TRBJ2-3, is EPEVTQTPSHQVTQMGQEVILRCVPISNHLYFYWYRQILGQKVEFLVSFYNNEISEKSEIFDDQFSVERPDGSNFTLKIRSTKLEDSAMYFCASRRVYFGPGTRLTVL.

The chain has TRBV14 and TRBJ2-1; TRBD2 aligns across 10 bases. Germline loops: CDR1 SGHDN, CDR2 FVKESK. The V segment lost 1 base and the J segment 6 bases; nucleotides outside the gene matches: 6. The CDR3 has 16 amino acids. The CDR3 nucleotides read TGTGCCAGCAGCCAAGGGAGCGGGAGGGTCCTCAATGAGCAGTTCTTC. It yields the protein CASSQGSGRVLNEQFF.

V is TRBV4-2 and J is TRBJ1-2, with D perhaps matching TRBD1 (6 bases). The length of the CDR3 is 17 residues. Germline V CDR1 and CDR2: LGHNA, YNFKEQ. The V gene lost 1 base and the J gene lost 0 bases, with 15 bases spanning the gap. The CDR3 region is CASSQARTASPNYGYTF. DNA of the CDR3: TGTGCCAGCAGCCAAGCAAGGACAGCTTCGCCTAACTATGGCTACACCTTC.

The chain is built from TRBV7-2 and TRBJ2-1; 7 positions agree with TRBD2. In germline, CDR1 is SGHTA, CDR2 FQGNSA. J was trimmed by 6 bases and V by 7 bases; bases with no gene match: 15. This CDR3 has 16 amino acids. The CDR3 DNA reads as TGTGCCAGCATCAGACTAGCCGGAGGTGTAGGCAATGAGCAGTTCTTC. Translation: CASIRLAGGVGNEQFF.

V gene TRBV18 combines with J gene TRBJ1-1; D is undetermined. Trimming removed 3 bases at V and 5 bases at J, with 19 bases between. This CDR3 has 16 amino acids. CDR1 and CDR2 (germline): KGHSH, LQKENI. The CDR3 sequence: CASSPSTVASRTEAFF. The CDR3 region has the DNA TGTGCCAGCTCACCCTCAACCGTGGCTTCGAGGACTGAAGCTTTCTTT.

The rearrangement links TRBV5-6 to TRBJ1-1; D remains unclear. CDR3 size: 12 residues. Germline-derived CDR1 and CDR2 are SGHDT and YYEEEE. V was pared by 5 bases and J by 3 bases, with 8 bases between. CDR3 DNA sequence: TGTGCCAGCAGATACGGGGACACTGAAGCTTTCTTT. Amino acid sequence: CASRYGDTEAFF.

The rearrangement uses TRBV7-9 and TRBJ2-5; TRBD2 matches at 8 bases. V lost 0 bases to trimming and J lost 7 bases; unmatched junction nucleotides: 16. The CDR3 covers 18 residues. CDR1 is SEHNR and CDR2 is FQNEAQ in the germline V gene (reference sequence). Written as DNA, the CDR3 is TGTGCCAGCAGCTTAGCGCTAGGGGCAGCGGGAGATCTTGGGACCCAGTACTTC. It codes for CASSLALGAAGDLGTQYF.

The V and J genes are TRBV7-2 and TRBJ1-6; D is perhaps TRBD1 (5 bases). The germline V and J ends were trimmed by 5 bases and 6 bases, with 11 bases remaining between them. CDR1 is SGHTA, CDR2 FQGNSA, per germline. This CDR3 has 14 residues. CDR3 protein: CASSRQSVNSPLHF. The CDR3 DNA follows: TGTGCCAGCAGCAGACAGAGTGTTAATTCACCCCTCCACTTT.

As to this clone: The same CDR3 can be traced to other DNA sequences in this sample. The chain is built from TRBV4-3 and TRBJ2-3, with D possibly TRBD2 on 5 matching bases. Trimming cost V 0 bases and J 1 base, with 8 bases left between them. CDR3 length equals 15 residues. Per germline, CDR1 LGHNA and CDR2 YSLEER. The CDR3 here is CASSQDGGRTDTQYF. The CDR3 nucleotides are TGCGCCAGCAGCCAAGACGGCGGGCGCACAGATACGCAGTATTTT.

The rearrangement joins TRBV30 to TRBJ2-7, with 8 bases fitting TRBD1. V was clipped by 3 bases and J by 3 bases; unmatched bases: 1. Germline CDR1 reads GTSNPN; CDR2 reads SVGIG (reference sequence). The CDR3 length is 12 residues. CDR3 nucleotides: TGTGCCTGGAGACAGGGGGGCTACGAGCAGTACTTC. Its protein is CAWRQGGYEQYF.

The rearrangement joins TRBV7-8 to TRBJ2-5, with TRBD2 matching over 12 bases. V was clipped by 5 bases and J by 0 bases; unmatched bases: 4. Germline CDR1 and CDR2: SGHVS and FQNEAQ. The CDR3 has 16 amino acids. The CDR3 reads CASSHGLAGNQETQYF. The CDR3 DNA reads as TGTGCCAGCAGCCATGGACTAGCGGGGAACCAAGAGACCCAGTACTTC.

The sample holds a few counts of this clone. The gene calls are TRBV7-8 and TRBJ2-7, with 7 bases aligning to TRBD1. The CDR3 has 16 residues. CDR1 is SGHVS and CDR2 is FQNEAQ in the germline V gene. J lost 0 bases, V lost 5 bases, and 10 bases had no gene match. The CDR3 reads CASSLGSGGLSYEQYF. As DNA, the CDR3 is TGTGCCAGCAGCCTCGGTTCAGGGGGTCTCTCCTACGAGCAGTACTTC.

The chain links TRBV9 to TRBJ1-1; weak D call: TRBD1 (5 bases). This CDR3 contains 15 residues. The V and J ends lost 4 bases and 2 bases respectively, with 15 bases between them. From germline, CDR1 is SGDLS and CDR2 YYNGEE. CDR3 sequence: CASSTRGDFNTEAFF. DNA for the CDR3: TGTGCCAGCAGCACCAGAGGGGACTTTAACACTGAAGCTTTCTTT.

The chain has TRBV5-1 and TRBJ1-6; a weak D match, TRBD1 (6 bases). Trimming pared 4 bases from V and 6 bases from J, leaving 8 bases between. This CDR3 comprises 13 residues. Germline V gene lookup returns CDR1 SGHRS and CDR2 YFSETQ. Here the CDR3 reads CASSGGSNSPLHF. The CDR3 nucleotides are TGCGCCAGCAGCGGGGGCAGTAATTCACCCCTCCACTTT.

The chain recombines TRBV19 with TRBJ1-2, with D possibly matching TRBD1 (5 bases). The CDR3 extends over 15 amino acids. Germline V CDR1 and CDR2: LNHDA, SQIVND (reference sequence). V was pared by 8 bases and J by 3 bases, with 19 bases between. The CDR3, as DNA: TGTGCCAGTCGGGGAGGTGGGACGGTAGACTATGGCTACACCTTC. Its protein is CASRGGGTVDYGYTF.

The chain recombines TRBV5-1 with TRBJ1-4; D might be TRBD1 (6 bases). The germline V and J ends were trimmed by 4 bases and 0 bases, with 13 bases remaining between them. Germline CDR1 reads SGHRS; CDR2 reads YFSETQ. This CDR3 is 16 amino acids long. This CDR3 reads CASSTGTQSTNEKLFF. CDR3 coding DNA: TGCGCCAGCAGCACAGGGACACAGTCAACTAATGAAAAACTGTTTTTT.

This sequence joins TRBV30 and TRBJ1-6, with D possibly matching TRBD1 (5 bases). The CDR3 is 17 amino acids. Germline V gives CDR1 GTSNPN, CDR2 SVGIG (reference sequence). The V and J ends lost 2 bases and 0 bases respectively, with 14 bases between them. This CDR3 is CAWSPRWGGSYNSPLHF. The CDR3, as DNA: TGTGCCTGGAGTCCGCGATGGGGGGGCTCCTATAATTCACCCCTCCACTTT.

This clone has only a few counts. This chain connects TRBV6-5 to TRBJ1-2; D gene ambiguous. The CDR3 contains 14 residues. With 0 bases removed from V and 8 bases from J, the gap between germline ends came to 13 bases. CDR1 is MNHEY and CDR2 is SVGAGI in the germline V gene. CDR3 nucleotide sequence: TGTGCCAGCAGTTACTCGTTGACCACGGGGGGCTACACCTTC. Translating gives CASSYSLTTGGYTF.